The 23 T cell receptor beta chains below all came from one sample that was sequenced in a study of blood T cell repertoires in COVID-19. The method was immunoSEQ multiplex PCR; TCRdb's version includes in-frame clones alone and lacks a portion of them. The top ten hold more than 7% of the sample, which has about 160,000 clones, 75% to 90% seen once. The sample taken for sequencing was peripheral blood. All receptors come from a woman of 80 years or more with active or convalescent COVID-19.

This sequence joins TRBV10-3 and TRBJ2-3; 7 bases line up with TRBD2. The trim removed 10 bases at V and 1 base at J, leaving 20 bases unmatched. The CDR3 covers 18 residues. The germline gives CDR1 ENHRY, CDR2 SYGVKD. The CDR3 reads CATRGVAGTKSRTDTQYF. Written as DNA, the CDR3 is TGTGCCACCCGGGGGGTAGCGGGTACTAAAAGCCGCACAGATACGCAGTATTTT.

This clone was found a few times. The CDR3 sequence: CASSLNGGNTGELFF. As DNA, the CDR3 is TGCGCCAGCAGCTTGAACGGGGGGAACACCGGGGAGCTGTTTTTT. The V call is TRBV5-1, the J call TRBJ2-2; a weak D match, TRBD2 (6 bases). Per the germline V gene, CDR1 is SGHRS and CDR2 is YFSETQ. Trimming pared 1 base from V and 1 base from J, leaving 8 bases between. The CDR3 totals 15 residues.

This clone was picked up a small number of times. The chain couples TRBV7-2 to TRBJ2-7; 7 bases match TRBD2. The germline V gene encodes CDR1 SGHTA and CDR2 FQGNSA. The CDR3 is 16 residues long. Trimming cost V 1 base and J 2 bases; bases outside gene matches: 8. The CDR3 DNA follows: TGTGCCAGCAGCTTAGTCGGCGGGGGACTAACCTACGAGCAGTACTTC. This encodes CASSLVGGGLTYEQYF.

CDR3 amino acids: CASSRIGGNTEAFF. The CDR3 nucleotides read TGTGCCAGTAGTAGGATAGGGGGCAACACTGAAGCTTTCTTT. The rearrangement uses TRBV19 and TRBJ1-1; 7 bases are shared with TRBD1. The CDR3 runs 14 residues. Germline assignment: CDR1 LNHDA and CDR2 SQIVND (reference sequence). Trimming at V came to 4 bases and at J to 2 bases, leaving 4 bases not matched to a gene.

The J gene is TRBJ2-1, the V gene TRBV7-6, with TRBD1 as a possible D gene (5 bases). The ends were cut back, 2 bases at V and 9 bases at J, with 14 bases in the middle. There are 14 residues in the CDR3. Per germline, CDR1 SGHVS and CDR2 FNYEAQ. The CDR3 sequence is CASSLKGRGSEQFF. The CDR3, as DNA: TGTGCCAGCAGCTTAAAGGGAAGGGGCAGTGAGCAGTTCTTC.

J is TRBJ2-7 and V is TRBV11-2, with 8 bases lining up with TRBD2. V lost 1 base, J lost 2 bases, and 7 bases stayed unmatched. CDR3 length: 16 residues. Germline V gene lookup returns CDR1 SGHAT and CDR2 FQNNGV. CDR3 in DNA: TGTGCCAGCAGCTTAGTGTCTTCGGGACTAGCCTACGAGCAGTACTTC. Protein sequence: CASSLVSSGLAYEQYF.

The chain is built from TRBV5-1 and TRBJ1-1; possibly TRBD1 for D (6 bases). V was clipped by 5 bases and J by 2 bases, with 16 bases between them. The V gene's germline CDR1 is SGHRS and CDR2 YFSETQ. The CDR3 length is 15 residues. The CDR3 coding sequence is TGCGCCAGCAGTTTTACCGGGACATCCAACACTGAAGCTTTCTTT. It is translated as CASSFTGTSNTEAFF.

This chain links TRBV6-5 with TRBJ2-7; 7 bases are shared with TRBD1. The CDR3 spans 13 residues. The germline CDR1 and CDR2 sequences are MNHEY and SVGAGI. The ends lost 7 bases at V and 3 bases at J; junction bases unmatched: 6. Written as DNA, the CDR3 is TGTGCCAGCATATCGGGACAGAACTACGAGCAGTACTTC. It is translated as CASISGQNYEQYF.

The chain couples TRBV4-3 to TRBJ1-2; the D gene is possibly TRBD1 (6 bases). The CDR3 length is 11 residues. Trimming removed 4 bases at V and 8 bases at J, with 8 bases between. Germline V gene sequence: CDR1 LGHNA, CDR2 YSLEER. CDR3 coding DNA: TGCGCCAGCAGCCGGGGGCACGGCTACACCTTC. Its translation: CASSRGHGYTF.

The chain combines TRBV3-1 (or the pseudogene TRBV3-2) with TRBJ1-1; D is unresolved. V lost 4 bases, J lost 5 bases, and 14 bases lay in between. CDR1 is LGHDT and CDR2 is YNNKEL in the germline V gene (reference sequence). This CDR3 comprises 14 residues. The CDR3 bases are TGTGCCAGCAGCCCATTTTCGAGAGGGACTGAAGCTTTCTTT. It encodes CASSPFSRGTEAFF.

This clone has more than one count but fewer than ten. This rearrangement joins TRBV9 to TRBJ1-6; 9 bases match TRBD1. Per germline, CDR1 SGDLS and CDR2 YYNGEE. This CDR3 is built from 14 residues. With V trimmed by 4 bases and J by 7 bases, 3 bases remained unmatched. DNA of the CDR3: TGTGCCAGCAGCTCCGGACAGGGGAATTCACCCCTCCACTTT. Translation gives CASSSGQGNSPLHF.

Of note for this clone: The same CDR3 is also encoded by other DNA sequences in this sample. The CDR3 sequence: CASSRTGGEAGELFF. For the CDR3, the DNA is TGCGCCAGCAGCAGGACAGGGGGAGAGGCCGGGGAGCTGTTTTTT. The chain couples TRBV5-1 to TRBJ2-2; 10 bases line up with TRBD1. Germline lookup yields CDR1 SGHRS and CDR2 YFSETQ. The CDR3 spans 15 residues. Trimming took 4 bases from V and 6 from J; bases not matched to a gene: 6.

The sample holds one count of this clone. The genes are TRBV5-8 and TRBJ2-3, with 7 bases lining up with TRBD1. The germline CDR1 and CDR2 sequences are SGHTS and YDEGEE. The CDR3 runs 15 residues. After removal of 9 bases from V and 6 bases from J, the junction contained 16 bases not matched to a gene. In DNA form, the CDR3 reads TGTGCCAAGCCCGACAGGGAATGGGGCATTGATACGCAGTATTTT. This sequence encodes CAKPDREWGIDTQYF.

For this clone: The same CDR3 is also encoded by other DNA sequences in this sample. The rearrangement joins TRBV7-2 to TRBJ2-3, with 12 bases fitting TRBD2. The CDR3 has 16 residues. Germline V gives CDR1 SGHTA, CDR2 FQGNSA. With V trimmed by 1 base and J by 5 bases, 4 bases remained unmatched. The CDR3 sequence: CASSLGLAGAGDTQYF. The DNA of the CDR3 is TGTGCCAGCAGCTTAGGACTAGCGGGGGCGGGAGATACGCAGTATTTT.

The rearrangement links TRBV15 to TRBJ2-7; no reliable D call. The ends were cut back, 3 bases at V and 5 bases at J, with 17 bases in the middle. Germline CDR1 reads LNHNV; CDR2 reads YYDKDF (reference sequence). The CDR3 loop spans 15 amino acids. The CDR3 loop is CATSSGSLNVDEQYF. In DNA form, the CDR3 reads TGTGCCACCAGCAGCGGGTCCCTTAACGTCGACGAGCAGTACTTC.

V usage is TRBV7-9 and J usage is TRBJ2-1; D unresolved. Germline V gives CDR1 SEHNR, CDR2 FQNEAQ (reference sequence). The CDR3 has 13 residues. The germline V and J ends were trimmed by 5 bases and 4 bases, with 9 bases remaining between them. The CDR3 coding sequence is TGTGCCAGCAGCCGAGGCAGTTACAATGAGCAGTTCTTC. It is translated as CASSRGSYNEQFF.

A few counts support this clone. V and J are TRBV7-9 and TRBJ1-4; D is uncertain. The length of the CDR3 is 14 residues. Deletions cut 4 bases from V and 8 bases from J, with 14 bases between. From germline, CDR1 is SEHNR and CDR2 FQNEAQ (reference sequence). The CDR3: CASSSRGFGEKLFF. The CDR3, as DNA: TGTGCCAGCAGCTCCCGGGGATTCGGCGAAAAACTGTTTTTT.

The sample holds a few counts of this clone. V gene TRBV5-1 combines with J gene TRBJ1-3; D call uncertain. The V end lost 0 bases, the J end lost 8 bases, and 9 bases lay between the germline ends. The germline V gene has CDR1 SGHRS and CDR2 YFSETQ. This CDR3 has 13 amino acids. The CDR3: CASSLGLRDTIYF. The DNA for the CDR3 is TGCGCCAGCAGCTTGGGACTGCGAGACACCATATATTTT.

This clone has only a few counts. The chain has TRBV29-1 and TRBJ1-2; a possible D gene is TRBD1 (5 bases). The V gene's germline CDR1 is SQVTM and CDR2 ANQGSEA. This CDR3 is built from 14 residues. Trimming stripped 5 bases from V and 3 bases from J, with 16 bases between. The CDR3 nucleotides read TGCAGCGTTCGACCGGGAGGGACGGACTATGGCTACACCTTC. It encodes CSVRPGGTDYGYTF.

This chain uses TRBV9 with TRBJ1-2; D is unclear. Trimming stripped 0 bases from V and 1 base from J, with 7 bases between. Germline lookup yields CDR1 SGDLS and CDR2 YYNGEE. The CDR3 is made up of 14 amino acids. The CDR3 here is CASSVAPVNYGYTF. The DNA for the CDR3 is TGTGCCAGCAGCGTAGCCCCCGTTAACTATGGCTACACCTTC.

This sequence joins TRBV5-1 and TRBJ1-1, with D unclear. The germline gives CDR1 SGHRS, CDR2 YFSETQ. This CDR3 has 14 residues. Trimming took off 5 bases at V and 1 base at J, with 12 bases between the two ends. The CDR3 loop reads CASRLDSGNTEAFF. In nucleotides, the CDR3 is TGCGCCAGCAGACTCGACTCGGGGAACACTGAAGCTTTCTTT.

This clone has more than one count but fewer than ten. CDR3 sequence (DNA): TGTGCCAGCATGGGACAGGGGGGCACCGGGGAGCTGTTTTTT. As protein: CASMGQGGTGELFF. This chain connects TRBV25-1 to TRBJ2-2; the match to TRBD1 covers 11 bases. Germline assignment: CDR1 MGHDK and CDR2 SYGVNS. The CDR3 contains 14 residues. The V gene end was trimmed by 7 bases and the J gene end by 4 bases; junction bases not matched to a gene: 2.

The CDR3 DNA follows: TGCAGCGCTGGGCCAAGTTCAACTAATGAAAAACTGTTTTTT. Amino acid sequence: CSAGPSSTNEKLFF. This sequence joins TRBV29-1 and TRBJ1-4; D is undetermined. V lost 7 bases and J 0 bases, leaving 12 bases between the germline ends. There are 14 residues in the CDR3. Per the germline V gene, CDR1 is SQVTM and CDR2 is ANQGSEA.